This note documents a single T cell receptor (beta chain) sequence. Antigen unknown. There are 13 residues in the CDR3. The germline CDR1 and CDR2 sequences are SGHDT and YYEEEE. V was cut by 3 bases and J by 4 bases, with 10 bases left in between. The data belong to a study of Ad26.COV2.S vaccination and SARS-CoV-2 variants. Study-wide findings and caveats: With respect to non-spike TCR breadth, vaccine and placebo recipients were similar. There was a possibility that the TCR breadth and depth analyses underestimated total T cell responses.

The protocol was immunoSEQ multiplex PCR, while the TCRdb copy is restricted to in-frame clones and leaves out a portion. Of under 150,000 clones in the sample, 70% to 90% were seen once. The receptor was isolated from a human donor who had recovered from COVID-19. The material was peripheral blood, obtained after recovery from COVID-19. The chain combines TRBV5-6 with TRBJ2-5; D gene ambiguous. CDR3 loop: CASSSLGVETQYF. The CDR3 DNA sequence: TGTGCCAGCAGCTCCCTAGGAGTAGAGACCCAGTACTTC. The entire variable domain, with the rest obtained from reference TRBV5-6 and TRBJ2-5, is as follows: DAGVTQSPTHLIKTRGQQVTLRCSPKSGHDTVSWYQQALGQGPQFIFQYYEEEERQRGNFPDRFSGHQFPNYSSELNVNALLLGDSALYLCASSSLGVETQYFGPGTRLLVL.